The present TCR beta chain was sequenced within a study of blood T cell repertoires in COVID-19. About the study: COVID-19 samples, acute and convalescent, were from the United States, Italy and Spain. The analysed material was cDNA or gDNA that came from T cells, B-cell-depleted T cells, or PBMCs.

Seattle enrolled patients during active infection and tracked them longitudinally. Per the original data handling: Reference gene primer amplification gave nucleated cell count estimates. Assay: immunoSEQ multiplex PCR; the TCRdb copy retains only in-frame clones and omits some. D and trimming were read from the DNA, whereas the V and J calls and clone size are those reported in that table. The sample consists of over 150,000 clones, roughly 84% of them appearing once. V lost 1 base to trimming and J lost 7 bases, with 16 bases between them. The CDR3 extends over 15 amino acids. Germline CDR1 LNHNV, CDR2 YYDKDF (reference sequence).

The sample consisted of peripheral blood. The rearrangement uses TRBV15 and TRBJ1-1; D might be TRBD1 (5 bases). The origin of this receptor is a man aged 55 to 69 with COVID-19, enrolled during active disease. The CDR3 loop reads CATSRGAQTASEAFF. In nucleotides, the CDR3 is TGTGCCACCAGCAGAGGGGCCCAGACAGCAAGTGAAGCTTTCTTT. The variable domain in full, with the rest retrieved from reference TRBV15 and TRBJ1-1, is DAMVIQNPRYQVTQFGKPVTLSCSQTLNHNVMYWYQQKSSQAPKLLFHYYDKDFNNEADTPDNFQSRRPNTSFCFLDIRSPGLGDTAMYLCATSRGAQTASEAFFGQGTRLTVV.